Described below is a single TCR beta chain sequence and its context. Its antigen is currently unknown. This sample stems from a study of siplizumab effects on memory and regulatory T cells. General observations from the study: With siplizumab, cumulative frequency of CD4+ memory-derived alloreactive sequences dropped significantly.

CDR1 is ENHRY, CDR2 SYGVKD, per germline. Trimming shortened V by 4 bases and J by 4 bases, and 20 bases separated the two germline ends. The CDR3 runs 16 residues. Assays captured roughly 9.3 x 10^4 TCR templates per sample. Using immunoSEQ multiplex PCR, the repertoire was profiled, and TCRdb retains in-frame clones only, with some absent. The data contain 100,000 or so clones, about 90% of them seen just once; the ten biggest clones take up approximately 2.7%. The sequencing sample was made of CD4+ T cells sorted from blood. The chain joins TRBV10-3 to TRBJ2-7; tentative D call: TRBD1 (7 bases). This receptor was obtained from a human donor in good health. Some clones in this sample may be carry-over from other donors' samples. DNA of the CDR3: TGTGCCATCAGTGTCCGAGGGGGGACAGCTCGATACGAGCAGTACTTC. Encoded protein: CAISVRGGTARYEQYF.